These T cell receptor beta chains were read from a single sample in a study of T cell responses to AZD1222 COVID-19 vaccine. Sequencing used immunoSEQ multiplex PCR; TCRdb keeps in-frame clones, though not all of them. The sample has more than 95,000 clones, around 85% seen once. The specimen comprised peripheral blood, sampled 28 days after the second AZD1222 dose. The receptors come from an adult who received the AZD1222 COVID-19 vaccine. The conserved cysteine and the conserved F or W are not part of the CDR3 here.

j_call: TRBJ1-2
v_call: TRBV6-5
cdr3_aa: ASSYLDLSGGYT

j_call: TRBJ2-7
v_call: TRBV10-3
cdr3_aa: AISVGQGSSYEQY

j_call: TRBJ1-4
v_call: TRBV2
cdr3_aa: ASSPRTGINEKLF

j_call: TRBJ1-1
v_call: TRBV4-2
cdr3_aa: ASTTQGANTEAF

j_call: TRBJ2-7
v_call: TRBV18
cdr3_aa: ASSFVARGAGSYEQY

j_call: TRBJ1-2
v_call: TRBV5-1
cdr3_aa: ASSLVPGPGSYT

j_call: TRBJ2-5
v_call: TRBV3-1/TRBV3-2
cdr3_aa: ASSPPRYQTQY

j_call: TRBJ2-1
v_call: TRBV19
cdr3_aa: ASNLRGLRGEQF

j_call: TRBJ2-2
v_call: TRBV5-4
cdr3_aa: ASSLAGGRGSTGELF

j_call: TRBJ1-3
v_call: TRBV7-9
cdr3_aa: ASSLNGAGNTIY

j_call: TRBJ2-7
v_call: TRBV27
cdr3_aa: ASSLTGPYEQY

j_call: TRBJ1-1
v_call: TRBV5-6
cdr3_aa: ASSWRTGGVRNTEAF

j_call: TRBJ1-1
v_call: TRBV25-1
cdr3_aa: ASSLTGVTEAF

j_call: TRBJ1-1
v_call: TRBV30
cdr3_aa: AWSSPFPFTEAF

j_call: TRBJ1-3
v_call: TRBV10-3
cdr3_aa: AISEMDTNSGNTIY

j_call: TRBJ2-3
v_call: TRBV6-5
cdr3_aa: ASSRAQGFADTQY

j_call: TRBJ2-2
v_call: TRBV28
cdr3_aa: ASSFGLSANTGELF

j_call: TRBJ1-5
v_call: TRBV7-6
cdr3_aa: ASSPRTDGNQPQH

j_call: TRBJ1-2
v_call: TRBV6-6
cdr3_aa: ASSDRDRGYT

j_call: TRBJ2-5
v_call: TRBV28
cdr3_aa: ASTTSGQKTQY

j_call: TRBJ1-1
v_call: TRBV2
cdr3_aa: ASSEAPVPREAF

j_call: TRBJ1-2
v_call: TRBV11-2
cdr3_aa: ASSLGRGGKANYGYT

j_call: TRBJ2-7
v_call: TRBV12-3/TRBV12-4
cdr3_aa: ASRSSSYEQY

j_call: TRBJ2-3
v_call: TRBV25-1
cdr3_aa: ASSESGGSTDTQY

j_call: TRBJ1-5
v_call: TRBV6-5
cdr3_aa: ASRMTAGSNQPQH

j_call: TRBJ2-2
v_call: TRBV5-6
cdr3_aa: ASSLALGQGTGELF

j_call: TRBJ2-1
v_call: TRBV24-1
cdr3_aa: ATSDLLLGERNEQF

j_call: TRBJ1-5
v_call: TRBV7-9
cdr3_aa: ASSLGPNNQPQH

j_call: TRBJ2-7
v_call: TRBV7-9
cdr3_aa: ASSLGPLYEQY

j_call: TRBJ1-2
v_call: TRBV7-8
cdr3_aa: ASSPIAGGYT

j_call: TRBJ1-4
v_call: TRBV7-9
cdr3_aa: ASSGRDYSSTNEKLF